This record covers a single T cell receptor beta chain. This specimen belongs to a study of T cell changes during pregnancy in multiple sclerosis. The CDR3 has 17 amino acids. Deletions cut 6 bases from V and 7 bases from J, with 25 bases between. The germline V gene has CDR1 MDHEN and CDR2 SYDVKM. Sequenced by immunoSEQ multiplex PCR; TCRdb stores in-frame clones only, minus some. The sample shows some 85,000 clones, about 95% of them seen only once. The J gene is TRBJ1-5, the V gene TRBV28; TRBD1 might be the D (6 bases). The receptor was isolated from a female donor with multiple sclerosis, enrolled in a pregnancy study. The source was peripheral blood, collected in the second trimester of pregnancy. Written as DNA, the CDR3 is TGTGCCAGCAGCTTTCCAACTGCCAGGGGATTAGAACAGCCCCAGCATTTT. This encodes CASSFPTARGLEQPQHF.